This entry is about one T cell receptor beta chain. This CDR3 is built from 12 residues. Germline assignment: CDR1 GTSNPN and CDR2 SVGIG (reference sequence). V was clipped by 4 bases and J by 2 bases, with 8 bases between them. This entry comes from a study of regulatory T cells in long-lasting Graves disease. Stated time point: persistent/refractory GD, antithyroid drugs over 5 years with positive TRAb. PBMC-derived RNA was used for the TCR library. Arm-PCR with iRepertoire HTBI primers amplified the CDR3 regions for these TCR beta libraries. Each CDR3 protein is one row after TCRdb ran MiXCR on the multiplex PCR reads. The sample has about 660,000 distinct CDR3 sequences, 25% to 30% seen once.

The sample here was peripheral blood mononuclear cells (PBMCs), taken when the disease was refractory, from a patient treated with antithyroid drugs. The sequence was collected from a female donor with Graves disease. J is TRBJ2-5 and V is TRBV30; no reliable D call. The CDR3 DNA sequence: TGTGCCTGGACGGAGCAGCAAGAGACCCAGTACTTC. Amino acids: CAWTEQQETQYF.